A selection of T cell receptor beta chains follows, all from one sample in a study of shared clonotypes between healthy human individuals. The method was immunoSEQ multiplex PCR; TCRdb's version includes in-frame clones alone and lacks a portion of them. The sample lists hundreds of thousands of clones, 90% to 96% occurring once. Material: naive CD4+ T cells sorted from blood. The receptors come from a woman aged 25 to 39 in good health. The CDR3 runs from the conserved cysteine through the conserved F or W. The D gene is left open where the match is weak. Part of the rows lack a size; the others show once, few, many or a class for expanded clones.

TRBV6-5,TRBJ1-4,.,TRBD1,CASRQGTGEKLFF,TGTGCCAGCCGACAGGGCACGGGTGAAAAACTGTTTTTT
TRBV18,TRBJ2-1,.,TRBD2,CASSPFREGEQFF,TGTGCCAGCTCACCATTCAGGGAGGGTGAGCAGTTCTTC
TRBV5-6,TRBJ2-7,.,.,CASSARWGPSYEQYF,TGTGCCAGCAGCGCCAGGTGGGGGCCCTCCTACGAGCAGTACTTC
TRBV6-5,TRBJ2-5,.,TRBD1,CASRLGQGTAQYF,TGTGCCAGCAGACTCGGACAGGGTACGGCCCAGTACTTC
TRBV5-1,TRBJ2-7,.,.,CASSFVFQGNEQYF,TGCGCCAGCAGCTTTGTGTTCCAGGGGAACGAGCAGTACTTC
TRBV30,TRBJ1-1,.,TRBD1,CAWASGGRGVSTEAFF,TGTGCCTGGGCATCAGGGGGCCGGGGTGTAAGCACTGAAGCTTTCTTT
TRBV5-1,TRBJ2-7,.,.,CASSSQGYEQYF,TGCGCCAGCAGTTCCCAGGGGTACGAGCAGTACTTC
TRBV5-1,TRBJ2-7,.,.,CASSLGQLGEQYF,TGCGCCAGCAGCTTGGGACAGTTGGGCGAGCAGTACTTC
TRBV27,TRBJ1-1,.,.,CASREGPSLSTEAFF,TGTGCCAGCAGGGAGGGCCCCTCTTTAAGCACTGAAGCTTTCTTT
TRBV6-6,TRBJ2-2,.,.,CAGRAEGNTGELFF,TGTGCCGGTAGGGCGGAAGGGAACACCGGGGAGCTGTTTTTT
TRBV7-3,TRBJ2-5,.,.,CASSYTGARETQYF,TGTGCCAGCAGCTATACCGGGGCGAGAGAGACCCAGTACTTC
TRBV5-1,TRBJ2-7,.,TRBD1,CASSETGVEYEQYF,TGCGCCAGTAGCGAGACAGGGGTTGAATACGAGCAGTACTTC
TRBV11-2,TRBJ1-2,once,.,CASSFHTLGTSNGYTF,TGTGCCAGCAGCTTCCACACCTTAGGGACATCGAATGGCTACACCTTC
TRBV11-2,TRBJ1-2,once,TRBD1,CASSFSPGGAGGYTF,TGTGCCAGCAGCTTTTCTCCAGGGGGCGCGGGTGGCTACACCTTC
TRBV19,TRBJ2-1,once,TRBD1,CASSRGQGIHEQFF,TGTGCCAGTTCTCGGGGACAGGGAATACATGAGCAGTTCTTC
TRBV30,TRBJ2-2,few,.,CAWKRTGELFF,TGTGCCTGGAAGAGAACCGGGGAGCTGTTTTTT
TRBV9,TRBJ2-2,.,.,CASSDRGELFF,TGTGCCAGCAGCGACCGCGGGGAGCTGTTTTTT
TRBV2,TRBJ2-2,once,TRBD2,CASSRLAGALSTGELFF,TGTGCCAGCAGCCGACTAGCGGGAGCCTTGAGCACCGGGGAGCTGTTTTTT
TRBV10-3,TRBJ2-7,.,.,CAISGVRSLDEQYF,TGTGCCATCAGTGGTGTCAGATCCTTGGACGAGCAGTACTTC
TRBV10-3,TRBJ2-1,.,TRBD2,CAISGTGREGRFF,TGTGCCATCAGTGGGACTGGACGGGAGGGCCGGTTCTTC
TRBV29-1,TRBJ2-7,.,TRBD2,CSAVLAGYEQYF,TGCAGCGCCGTACTAGCGGGCTACGAGCAGTACTTC
TRBV30,TRBJ1-1,.,TRBD1,CAWSDTDRRNTEAFF,TGTGCCTGGAGTGACACGGACAGGCGGAACACTGAAGCTTTCTTT
TRBV11-2,TRBJ1-1,.,.,CASSLYGAMNTEAFF,TGTGCCAGCAGCTTATACGGAGCAATGAACACTGAAGCTTTCTTT
TRBV10-3,TRBJ2-1,.,.,CAISDSRYHQQFF,TGTGCCATCAGTGATTCCCGATACCATCAGCAGTTCTTC
TRBV7-9,TRBJ2-1,.,.,CASSATGGSYNEQFF,TGTGCCAGCAGCGCGACAGGCGGCTCCTACAATGAGCAGTTCTTC
TRBV21-1,TRBJ2-7,.,.,CASSQRRFIGGQGTYEQYF,TGTGCCAGCAGCCAAAGAAGGTTTATAGGGGGACAGGGGACCTACGAGCAGTACTTC
TRBV11-2,TRBJ2-7,.,TRBD2,CASSLRTSGTLGEQYF,TGTGCCAGCAGCTTACGGACTAGCGGGACCCTGGGCGAGCAGTACTTC
TRBV28,TRBJ1-5,.,.,CASRTGVEQPQHF,TGTGCCAGCAGGACGGGGGTGGAGCAGCCCCAGCATTTT
TRBV2,TRBJ2-2,.,.,CASSLGQRGTGELFF,TGTGCCAGCAGTTTGGGTCAGAGGGGGACCGGGGAGCTGTTTTTT